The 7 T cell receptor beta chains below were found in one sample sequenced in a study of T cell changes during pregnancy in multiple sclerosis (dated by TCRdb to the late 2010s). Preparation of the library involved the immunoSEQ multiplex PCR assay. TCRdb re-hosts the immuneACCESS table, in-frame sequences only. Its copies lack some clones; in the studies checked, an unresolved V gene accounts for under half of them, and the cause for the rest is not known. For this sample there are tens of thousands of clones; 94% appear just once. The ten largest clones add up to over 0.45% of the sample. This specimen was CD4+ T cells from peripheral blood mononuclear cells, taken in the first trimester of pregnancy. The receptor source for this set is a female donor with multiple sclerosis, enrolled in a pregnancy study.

The CDR3 sequence is CASSQERVRSYEQYF. CDR3 sequence (DNA): TGTGCCAGCAGCCAAGAGCGGGTACGCTCCTACGAGCAGTACTTC. This chain links TRBV4-2 with TRBJ2-7; weak D call: TRBD2 (5 bases). Germline loops: CDR1 LGHNA, CDR2 YNFKEQ. The V gene lost 0 bases and the J gene lost 0 bases, with 9 bases spanning the gap. The CDR3 consists of 15 residues.

The chain's CDR3 is CASSETGTRGSMDIQYF. Written as DNA, the CDR3 is TGTGCCAGCAGTGAAACAGGGACTAGGGGCAGTATGGACATTCAGTACTTC. The J gene is TRBJ2-4, the V gene TRBV25-1; 8 nucleotides line up with TRBD2. With V trimmed by 2 bases and J by 8 bases, 14 bases remained unmatched. This CDR3 contains 17 residues. Germline V gene sequence: CDR1 MGHDK, CDR2 SYGVNS.

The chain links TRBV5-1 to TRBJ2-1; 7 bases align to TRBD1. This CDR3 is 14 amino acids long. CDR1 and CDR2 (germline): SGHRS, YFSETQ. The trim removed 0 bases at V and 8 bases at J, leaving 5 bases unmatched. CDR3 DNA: TGCGCCAGCAGCTTGGGAGGGGGCAGGGATGAGCAGTTCTTC. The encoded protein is CASSLGGGRDEQFF.

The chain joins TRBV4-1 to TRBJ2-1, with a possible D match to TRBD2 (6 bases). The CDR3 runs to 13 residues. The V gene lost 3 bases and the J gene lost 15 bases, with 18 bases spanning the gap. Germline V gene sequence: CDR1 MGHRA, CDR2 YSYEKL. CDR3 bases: TGCGCCAGCAGCCACCCCACCCGGGGGTACCCGTTCTTC. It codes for CASSHPTRGYPFF.

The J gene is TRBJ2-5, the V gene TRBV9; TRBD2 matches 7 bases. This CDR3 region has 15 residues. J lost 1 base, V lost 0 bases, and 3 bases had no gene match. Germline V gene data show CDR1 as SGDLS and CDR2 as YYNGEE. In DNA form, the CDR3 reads TGTGCCAGCAGCGTAGGCGGGAGCCCCCAAGAGACCCAGTACTTC. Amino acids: CASSVGGSPQETQYF.

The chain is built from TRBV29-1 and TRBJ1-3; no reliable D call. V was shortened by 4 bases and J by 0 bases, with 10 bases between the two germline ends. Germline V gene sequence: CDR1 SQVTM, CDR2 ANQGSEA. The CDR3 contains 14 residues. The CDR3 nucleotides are TGCAGCGTTGCTCTTAGGAGCTCTGGAAACACCATATATTTT. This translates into CSVALRSSGNTIYF.

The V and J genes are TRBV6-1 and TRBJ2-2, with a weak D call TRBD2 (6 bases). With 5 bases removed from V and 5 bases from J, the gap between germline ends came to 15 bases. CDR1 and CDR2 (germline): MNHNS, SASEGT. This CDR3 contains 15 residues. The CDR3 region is CASSRVSGGTGELFF. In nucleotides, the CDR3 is TGTGCCAGCAGTCGGGTCTCAGGAGGGACCGGGGAGCTGTTTTTT.